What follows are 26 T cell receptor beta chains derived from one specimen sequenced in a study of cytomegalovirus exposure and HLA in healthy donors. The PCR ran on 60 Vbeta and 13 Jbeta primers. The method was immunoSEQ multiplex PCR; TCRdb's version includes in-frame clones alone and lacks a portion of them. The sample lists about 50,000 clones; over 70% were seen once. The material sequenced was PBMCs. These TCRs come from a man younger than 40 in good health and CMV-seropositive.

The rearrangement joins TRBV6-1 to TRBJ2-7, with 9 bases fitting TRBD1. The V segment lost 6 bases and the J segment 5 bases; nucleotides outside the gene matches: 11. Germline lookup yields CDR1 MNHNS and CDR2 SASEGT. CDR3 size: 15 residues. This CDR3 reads CASRLLRDRVHEQYF. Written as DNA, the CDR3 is TGTGCCAGCAGACTACTCCGGGACAGGGTCCACGAGCAGTACTTC.

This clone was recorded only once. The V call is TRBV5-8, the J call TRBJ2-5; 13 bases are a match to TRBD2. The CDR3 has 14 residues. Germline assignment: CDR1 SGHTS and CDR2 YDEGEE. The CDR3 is CAVTSGGVYETQYF. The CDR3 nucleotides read TGTGCTGTCACTAGCGGGGGGGTTTACGAGACCCAGTACTTC.

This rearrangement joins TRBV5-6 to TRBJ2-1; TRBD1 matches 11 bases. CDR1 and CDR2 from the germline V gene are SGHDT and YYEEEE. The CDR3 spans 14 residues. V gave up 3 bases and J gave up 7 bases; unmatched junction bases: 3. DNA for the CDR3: TGTGCCAGCAGCTCGGACAGGGGGCGGAATGAGCAGTTCTTC. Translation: CASSSDRGRNEQFF.

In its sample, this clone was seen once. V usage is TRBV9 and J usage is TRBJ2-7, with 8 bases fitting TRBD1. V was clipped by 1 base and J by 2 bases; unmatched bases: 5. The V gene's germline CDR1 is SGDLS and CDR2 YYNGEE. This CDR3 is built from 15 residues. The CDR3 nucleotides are TGTGCCAGCAGCGTAACTGGGACAGGTACCTACGAGCAGTACTTC. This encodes CASSVTGTGTYEQYF.

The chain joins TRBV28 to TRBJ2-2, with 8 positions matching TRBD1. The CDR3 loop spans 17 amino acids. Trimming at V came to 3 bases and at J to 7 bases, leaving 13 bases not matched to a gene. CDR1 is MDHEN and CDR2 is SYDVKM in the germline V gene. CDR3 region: CASSFPPLGQGFGELFF. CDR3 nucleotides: TGTGCCAGCAGTTTTCCCCCGTTAGGACAGGGTTTCGGGGAGCTGTTTTTT.

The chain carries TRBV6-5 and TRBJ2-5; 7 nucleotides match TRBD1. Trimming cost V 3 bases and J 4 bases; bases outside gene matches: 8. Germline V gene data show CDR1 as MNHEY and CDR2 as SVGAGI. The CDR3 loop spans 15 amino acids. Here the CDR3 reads CASSYLQGRGETQYF. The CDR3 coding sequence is TGTGCCAGCAGTTATTTACAGGGGCGTGGAGAGACCCAGTACTTC.

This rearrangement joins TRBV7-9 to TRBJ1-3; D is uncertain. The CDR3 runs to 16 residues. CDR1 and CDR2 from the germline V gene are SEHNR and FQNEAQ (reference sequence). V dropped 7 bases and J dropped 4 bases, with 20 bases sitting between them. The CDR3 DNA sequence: TGTGCCAGCACCGTTCAGAGCCTGGACTTCGGAAACACCATATATTTT. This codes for CASTVQSLDFGNTIYF.

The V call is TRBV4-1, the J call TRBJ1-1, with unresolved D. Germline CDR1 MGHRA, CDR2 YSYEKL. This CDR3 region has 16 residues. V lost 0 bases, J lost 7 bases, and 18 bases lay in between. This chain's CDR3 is CASSQEGQTQSIEAFF. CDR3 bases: TGCGCCAGCAGCCAAGAGGGCCAGACACAAAGTATTGAAGCTTTCTTT.

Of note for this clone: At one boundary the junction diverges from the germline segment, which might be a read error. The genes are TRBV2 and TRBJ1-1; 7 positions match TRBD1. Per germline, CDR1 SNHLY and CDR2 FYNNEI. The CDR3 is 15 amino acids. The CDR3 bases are TGTGCCAGCAGAGAAGAGACAGGGTTAAACACTGAAGCTTTCTTT. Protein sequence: CASREETGLNTEAFF.

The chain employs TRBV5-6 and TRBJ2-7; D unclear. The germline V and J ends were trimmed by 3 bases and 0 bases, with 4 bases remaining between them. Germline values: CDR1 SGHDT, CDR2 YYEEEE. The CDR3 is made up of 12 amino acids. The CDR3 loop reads CASSSISYEQYF. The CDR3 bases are TGTGCCAGCAGCTCAATCTCCTACGAGCAGTACTTC.

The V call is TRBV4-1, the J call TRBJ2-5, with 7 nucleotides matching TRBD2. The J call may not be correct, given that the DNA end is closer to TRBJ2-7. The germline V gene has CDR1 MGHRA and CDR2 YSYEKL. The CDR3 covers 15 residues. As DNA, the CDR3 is TGCGCCAGCAGCCCGGGGTGGCAGGGACTACCCGAGCAGTACTTC. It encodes CASSPGWQGLPEQYF.

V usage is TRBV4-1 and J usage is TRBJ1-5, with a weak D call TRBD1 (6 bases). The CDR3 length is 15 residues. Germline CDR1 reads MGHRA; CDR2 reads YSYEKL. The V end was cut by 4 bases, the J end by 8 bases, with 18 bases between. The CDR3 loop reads CASSPRTVAVEPQHF. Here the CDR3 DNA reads TGCGCCAGCAGCCCAAGGACAGTCGCGGTGGAGCCCCAGCATTTT.

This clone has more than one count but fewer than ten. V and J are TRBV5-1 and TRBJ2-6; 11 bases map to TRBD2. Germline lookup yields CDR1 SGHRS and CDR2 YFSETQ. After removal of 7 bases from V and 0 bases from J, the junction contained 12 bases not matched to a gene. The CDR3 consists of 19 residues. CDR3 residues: CASPTQLAGVLSGANVLTF. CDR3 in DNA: TGCGCCAGCCCCACCCAACTAGCGGGGGTCCTCTCTGGGGCCAACGTCCTGACTTTC.

The chain's CDR3 is CTSFTQKVTYEQYF. CDR3 coding DNA: TGCACCAGCTTTACACAAAAAGTGACTTACGAGCAGTACTTC. The rearrangement joins TRBV1 to TRBJ2-7; TRBD2 is taken as the D call from the table, unchecked against the DNA. TRBV1 is termed a pseudogene. The CDR3 spans 14 residues.

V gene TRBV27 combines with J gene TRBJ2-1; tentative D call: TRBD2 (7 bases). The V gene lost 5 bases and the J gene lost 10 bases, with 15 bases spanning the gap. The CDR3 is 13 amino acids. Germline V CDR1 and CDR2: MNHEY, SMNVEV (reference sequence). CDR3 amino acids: CASSEWGGGEQFF. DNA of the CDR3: TGTGCCAGCAGTGAATGGGGGGGCGGGGAGCAGTTCTTC.

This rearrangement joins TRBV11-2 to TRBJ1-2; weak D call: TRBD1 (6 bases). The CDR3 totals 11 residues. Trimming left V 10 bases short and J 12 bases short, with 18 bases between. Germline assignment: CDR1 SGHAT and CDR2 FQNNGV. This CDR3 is CATSDSPAHTF. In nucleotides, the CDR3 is TGTGCCACCTCGGACAGTCCGGCTCACACCTTC.

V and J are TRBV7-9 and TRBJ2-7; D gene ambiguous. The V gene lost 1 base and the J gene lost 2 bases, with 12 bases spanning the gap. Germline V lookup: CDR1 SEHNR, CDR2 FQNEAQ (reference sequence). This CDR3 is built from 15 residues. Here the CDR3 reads CASSLVGETTYEQYF. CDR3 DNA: TGTGCCAGCAGCTTAGTCGGCGAGACAACCTACGAGCAGTACTTC.

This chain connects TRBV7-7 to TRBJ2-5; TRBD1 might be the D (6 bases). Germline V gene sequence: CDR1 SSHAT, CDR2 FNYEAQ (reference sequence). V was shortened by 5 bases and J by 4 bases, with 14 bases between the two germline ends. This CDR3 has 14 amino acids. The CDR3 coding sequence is TGTGCCAGCAGCCCGACAGGACGGGGAGAGACCCAGTACTTC. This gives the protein CASSPTGRGETQYF.

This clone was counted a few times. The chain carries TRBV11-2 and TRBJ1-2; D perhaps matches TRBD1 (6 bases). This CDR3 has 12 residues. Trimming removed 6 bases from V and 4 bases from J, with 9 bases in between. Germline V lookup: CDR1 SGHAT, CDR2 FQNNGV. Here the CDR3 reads CASSQQGYGYTF. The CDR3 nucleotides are TGTGCCAGCAGTCAACAGGGCTATGGCTACACCTTC. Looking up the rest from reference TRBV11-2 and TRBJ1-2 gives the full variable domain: EAGVAQSPRYKIIEKRQSVAFWCNPISGHATLYWYQQILGQGPKLLIQFQNNGVVDDSQLPKDRFSAERLKGVDSTLKIQPAKLEDSAVYLCASSQQGYGYTFGSGTRLTVV.

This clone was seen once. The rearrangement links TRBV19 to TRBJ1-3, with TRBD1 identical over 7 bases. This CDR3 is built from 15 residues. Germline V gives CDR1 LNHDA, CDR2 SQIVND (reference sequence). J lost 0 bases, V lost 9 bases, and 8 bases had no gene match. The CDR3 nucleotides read TGTGCCAGCTGGGACAGACAAACCTCTGGAAACACCATATATTTT. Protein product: CASWDRQTSGNTIYF.

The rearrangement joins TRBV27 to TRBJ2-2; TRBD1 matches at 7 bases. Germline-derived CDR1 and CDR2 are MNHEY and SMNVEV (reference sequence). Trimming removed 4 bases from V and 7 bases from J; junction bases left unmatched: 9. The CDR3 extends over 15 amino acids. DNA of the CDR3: TGTGCCAGCAGTTATCAAAACAGGGGAGTCGGGGAGCTGTTTTTT. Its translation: CASSYQNRGVGELFF.

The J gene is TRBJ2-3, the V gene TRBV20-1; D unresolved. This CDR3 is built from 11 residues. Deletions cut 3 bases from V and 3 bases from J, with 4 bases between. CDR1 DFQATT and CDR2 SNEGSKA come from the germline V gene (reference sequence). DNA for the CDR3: TGCAGTGCTAGTGAGACAGATACGCAGTATTTT. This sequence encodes CSASETDTQYF.

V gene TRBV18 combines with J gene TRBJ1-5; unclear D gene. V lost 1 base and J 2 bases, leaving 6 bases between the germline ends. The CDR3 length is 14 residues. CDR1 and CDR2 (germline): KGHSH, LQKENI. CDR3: CASSPLAGNQPQHF. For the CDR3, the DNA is TGTGCCAGCTCACCACTGGCGGGCAATCAGCCCCAGCATTTT.

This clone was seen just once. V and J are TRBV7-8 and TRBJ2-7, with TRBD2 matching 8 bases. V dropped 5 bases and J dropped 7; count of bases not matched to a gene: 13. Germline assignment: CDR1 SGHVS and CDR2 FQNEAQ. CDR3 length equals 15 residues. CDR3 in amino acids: CASSLERGTLGEQYF. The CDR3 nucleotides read TGTGCCAGCAGCCTTGAGCGGGGGACGCTTGGGGAGCAGTACTTC.

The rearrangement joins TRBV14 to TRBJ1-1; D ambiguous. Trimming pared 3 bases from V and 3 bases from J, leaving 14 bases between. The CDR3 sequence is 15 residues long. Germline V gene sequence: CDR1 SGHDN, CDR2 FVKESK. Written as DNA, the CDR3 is TGTGCCAGCAGCCAGCCAACAGATACGGACACTGAAGCTTTCTTT. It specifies CASSQPTDTDTEAFF. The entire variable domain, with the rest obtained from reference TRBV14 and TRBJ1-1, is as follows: EAGVTQFPSHSVIEKGQTVTLRCDPISGHDNLYWYRRVMGKEIKFLLHFVKESKQDESGMPNNRFLAERTGGTYSTLKVQPAELEDSGVYFCASSQPTDTDTEAFFGQGTRLTVV.

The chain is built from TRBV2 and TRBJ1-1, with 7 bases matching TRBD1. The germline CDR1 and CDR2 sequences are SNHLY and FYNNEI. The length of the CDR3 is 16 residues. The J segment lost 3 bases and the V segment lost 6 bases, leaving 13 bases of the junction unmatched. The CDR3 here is CASSLVIPQGYTEAFF. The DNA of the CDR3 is TGTGCCAGCAGCCTCGTGATCCCACAGGGGTACACTGAAGCTTTCTTT.